These T cell receptor beta chains were read from a single sample in a study of CD8+ T cells in alopecia areata. The protocol was immunoSEQ multiplex PCR, while the TCRdb copy is restricted to in-frame clones and leaves out a portion. The table shows 120,000 or so clones, with over 55% occurring only once. Sequences were derived from CD4+ T cells sorted from blood, sampled at week 4, from a patient treated with tofacitinib. These receptors all stem from a human donor with alopecia areata. The CDR3 runs from the conserved cysteine through the conserved F or W. D genes are given only for firm matches. A clone size is listed for some rows: how often the clone was seen (once, few, many), or a class if it is expanded.

v_gene	abundance	d_gene	j_gene	CDR3aa	CDR3nt
TRBV7-2	few	-	TRBJ2-2	CASSLGRENTGELFF	TGTGCCAGCAGCTTAGGGCGGGAGAACACCGGGGAGCTGTTTTTT
TRBV30	-	-	TRBJ2-3	CAWSVSPDTQYF	TGTGCCTGGAGTGTATCCCCAGATACGCAGTATTTT
TRBV27	-	-	TRBJ2-4	CASSFGRSPLAKNIQYF	TGTGCCAGCAGTTTCGGTCGCAGCCCACTAGCCAAAAACATTCAGTACTTC
TRBV6-5	-	-	TRBJ2-2	CASSIEGRAGELFF	TGTGCCAGCAGTATCGAAGGTCGGGCCGGGGAGCTGTTTTTT
TRBV28	-	TRBD2	TRBJ2-7	CASTLAGALYEQYF	TGTGCCAGCACCCTAGCGGGAGCCCTTTACGAGCAGTACTTC
TRBV18	-	-	TRBJ2-5	CASSTGMQETQYF	TGTGCCAGCTCAACCGGGATGCAAGAGACCCAGTACTTC
TRBV30	few	-	TRBJ1-1	CAWSVRTRGEAFF	TGTGCCTGGAGTGTACGAACTCGTGGTGAAGCTTTCTTT
TRBV7-2	-	-	TRBJ1-4	CASSLNFIRATNEKLFF	TGTGCCAGCAGCTTAAATTTTATCAGGGCAACTAATGAAAAACTGTTTTTT
TRBV5-1	few	TRBD1	TRBJ2-5	CASSWDSQETQYF	TGCGCCAGCAGCTGGGACAGCCAAGAGACCCAGTACTTC
TRBV10-3	-	TRBD1	TRBJ2-3	CAISESGQILRTDTQYF	TGTGCCATCAGTGAGTCGGGACAGATCCTCCGCACAGATACGCAGTATTTT
TRBV29-1	-	-	TRBJ2-5	CSASGTLTLETQYF	TGCAGCGCCTCCGGGACATTGACGTTGGAGACCCAGTACTTC
TRBV25-1	-	TRBD1	TRBJ1-2	CASSPGGYGYTF	TGTGCCAGCAGTCCAGGGGGCTATGGCTACACCTTC
TRBV29-1	-	TRBD1	TRBJ1-2	CSVAPPGGDGYTF	TGCAGCGTTGCCCCCCCAGGGGGCGATGGCTACACCTTC
TRBV19	few	TRBD2	TRBJ2-2	CASSLAAGELFF	TGTGCCAGTAGCCTAGCGGCCGGGGAGCTGTTTTTT
TRBV5-1	-	-	TRBJ2-7	CASSLGQLNYEQYF	TGCGCCAGCAGCTTGGGCCAGCTGAACTACGAGCAGTACTTC
TRBV29-1	few	-	TRBJ1-1	CSVDRNTEAFF	TGCAGCGTTGACAGGAACACTGAAGCTTTCTTT
TRBV13	-	-	TRBJ2-4	CASSLWAKNIQYF	TGTGCCAGCAGCCTCTGGGCCAAAAACATTCAGTACTTC
TRBV4-1	-	-	TRBJ2-1	CASSQDQAAYNEQFF	TGCGCCAGCAGCCAAGATCAGGCAGCCTACAATGAGCAGTTCTTC
TRBV7-3	-	-	TRBJ2-6	CASSLEGYSGANVLTF	TGTGCCAGCAGCTTAGAAGGATACTCTGGGGCCAACGTCCTGACTTTC
TRBV6-6	many	TRBD2	TRBJ2-3	CASSSSGSTQYF	TGTGCCAGCAGTTCTAGCGGGTCGACGCAGTATTTT
TRBV30	-	-	TRBJ1-1	CAWSVSGDTEAFF	TGTGCCTGGAGTGTTTCAGGAGACACTGAAGCTTTCTTT
TRBV9	-	-	TRBJ2-5	CASSVVSGETQYF	TGTGCCAGCAGCGTAGTATCCGGGGAGACCCAGTACTTC
TRBV20-1	-	-	TRBJ2-7	CSATGGGEQYF	TGCAGTGCTACAGGGGGGGGAGAGCAGTACTTC
TRBV11-2	-	-	TRBJ2-1	CASSLRDEQFF	TGTGCCAGCAGCTTACGGGATGAGCAGTTCTTC
TRBV18	once	TRBD2	TRBJ2-6	CASSPPRLAGTSGANVLTF	TGTGCCAGCTCACCACCGAGACTAGCGGGTACCTCTGGGGCCAACGTCCTGACTTTC
TRBV7-9	-	-	TRBJ2-3	CASSLQGQTDTQYF	TGTGCCAGCAGCTTACAGGGGCAGACAGATACGCAGTATTTT
TRBV6-1	-	-	TRBJ2-5	CASSGQGPRSQETQYF	TGTGCCAGCAGTGGGCAGGGGCCCCGGAGTCAAGAGACCCAGTACTTC
TRBV18	-	-	TRBJ2-3	CASQGLYADTQYF	TGTGCCAGCCAGGGTTTGTACGCAGATACGCAGTATTTT
TRBV9	-	TRBD2	TRBJ2-5	CASSATSGQETQYF	TGTGCCAGCAGCGCGACTAGCGGACAAGAGACCCAGTACTTC
TRBV5-6	-	-	TRBJ2-1	CASSDTGYEQFF	TGTGCCAGCAGCGACACAGGTTATGAGCAGTTCTTC
TRBV15	few	TRBD1	TRBJ2-7	CATSRYLGTGRTYEQYF	TGTGCCACCAGCAGATACTTAGGGACAGGGAGGACCTACGAGCAGTACTTC
TRBV14	few	TRBD2	TRBJ2-1	CASSQGPGTSNEQFF	TGTGCCAGCAGCCAGGGTCCCGGGACTAGTAATGAGCAGTTCTTC
TRBV10-3	-	-	TRBJ2-7	CAISEYGGTNEQYF	TGTGCCATCAGTGAGTATGGGGGAACCAACGAGCAGTACTTC
TRBV29-1	-	TRBD1	TRBJ1-1	CSATGGNTEAFF	TGCAGCGCTACAGGGGGGAACACTGAAGCTTTCTTT
TRBV5-1	-	TRBD2	TRBJ2-5	CASSSGLVGETQYF	TGCGCCAGCAGCTCGGGACTAGTGGGAGAGACCCAGTACTTC
TRBV13	-	TRBD2	TRBJ2-3	CASSFGTSGTDTQYF	TGTGCCAGCAGCTTTGGGACTAGCGGTACAGATACGCAGTATTTT
TRBV9	-	-	TRBJ2-7	CASSVQPLEQYF	TGTGCCAGCAGCGTTCAACCCCTCGAGCAGTACTTC
TRBV21-1	-	-	TRBJ2-7	CASSKVQDDSYEQYF	TGTGCCAGCAGCAAAGTTCAGGACGACTCCTACGAGCAGTACTTC
TRBV30	few	-	TRBJ2-7	CAWRKKYQGQLEQYF	TGTGCCTGGAGAAAGAAGTACCAGGGCCAACTTGAGCAGTACTTC
TRBV7-9	-	-	TRBJ2-5	CASGGETQYF	TGTGCCAGCGGCGGCGAGACCCAGTACTTC
TRBV5-1	-	-	TRBJ2-1	CASSLGLANEQFF	TGCGCCAGCAGCTTGGGATTAGCGAATGAGCAGTTCTTC
TRBV7-9	many	TRBD2	TRBJ2-3	CASSLTRGGSDTQYF	TGTGCCAGCAGCTTAACCCGGGGGGGTTCGGATACGCAGTATTTT